A single sample is the source of the 24 T cell receptor beta chains below, sequenced in a study of cytomegalovirus exposure and HLA in healthy donors. Vbeta (60) and Jbeta (13) primers were used in the PCR. Measured with immunoSEQ multiplex PCR; TCRdb has only the in-frame clones, and not every one. The data contain 55,000 to 70,000 clones, roughly 73% of them singletons. The sequencing input was PBMCs. The receptors originated from a male donor in good health and CMV-seropositive.

V is TRBV5-1 and J is TRBJ2-5; the D gene is possibly TRBD1 (6 bases). Germline-derived CDR1 and CDR2 are SGHRS and YFSETQ. CDR3 length: 14 amino acids. Trimming shortened V by 3 bases and J by 5 bases, and 14 bases separated the two germline ends. CDR3 coding DNA: TGCGCCAGCAGCTCTTGGGGGCTCGGGGAGACCCAGTACTTC. Translated: CASSSWGLGETQYF. The whole variable domain, filled in from reference TRBV5-1 and TRBJ2-5, reads KAGVTQTPRYLIKTRGQQVTLSCSPISGHRSVSWYQQTPGQGLQFLFEYFSETQRNKGNFPGRFSGRQFSNSRSEMNVSTLELGDSALYLCASSSWGLGETQYFGPGTRLLVL.

A word on this clone: At one boundary the junction diverges from the germline segment, which might be a read error. The genes are TRBV7-2 and TRBJ2-1; 8 nucleotides align to TRBD2. The V gene's germline CDR1 is SGHTA and CDR2 FQGNSA. The CDR3 is made up of 11 amino acids. The CDR3 reads CASSLPGGLIF. The CDR3 DNA follows: TGTGCCAGCAGCTTACCGGGGGGGCTAATCTTC.

The rearrangement joins TRBV7-6 to TRBJ2-1; D is possibly TRBD1 (6 bases). Trimming left V 2 bases short and J 8 bases short, with 10 bases between. The CDR3 totals 13 residues. The germline CDR1 and CDR2 sequences are SGHVS and FNYEAQ. The CDR3: CASSLFRGDEQFF. Written as DNA, the CDR3 is TGTGCCAGCAGCTTATTCAGGGGCGATGAGCAGTTCTTC. Filled out from reference TRBV7-6 and TRBJ2-1, the complete variable domain reads GAGVSQSPRYKVTKRGQDVALRCDPISGHVSLYWYRQALGQGPEFLTYFNYEAQQDKSGLPNDRFSAERPEGSISTLTIQRTEQRDSAMYRCASSLFRGDEQFFGPGTRLTVL.

The genes are TRBV18 and TRBJ2-7; possible D gene TRBD1, 5 bases. CDR1 and CDR2 from the germline V gene are KGHSH and LQKENI. The CDR3 spans 12 residues. V was clipped by 4 bases and J by 6 bases, with 10 bases between them. Here the CDR3 reads CASSQPRAEQYF. The DNA for the CDR3 is TGTGCCAGCTCACAACCCAGGGCCGAGCAGTACTTC.

The J gene is TRBJ2-7, the V gene TRBV5-6, with 12 bases that match TRBD1. The CDR3 is 16 amino acids. The germline CDR1 and CDR2 sequences are SGHDT and YYEEEE. V gave up 4 bases and J gave up 4 bases; unmatched junction bases: 9. DNA of the CDR3: TGTGCCAGCAGCCCTGGGCGGGACAGGGGGCGTTACGAGCAGTACTTC. It encodes CASSPGRDRGRYEQYF.

The rearrangement joins TRBV5-6 to TRBJ2-1; 9 bases agree with TRBD1. Germline V CDR1 and CDR2: SGHDT, YYEEEE. V shed 3 bases and J 7 bases; nucleotides not matched to a gene: 8. CDR3 size: 15 residues. The CDR3 region has the DNA TGTGCCAGCAGCTCACCAGACAGGGGGAGGAATGAGCAGTTCTTC. This gives the protein CASSSPDRGRNEQFF.

This clone was detected once. This rearrangement joins TRBV4-2 to TRBJ2-1; 7 bases align to TRBD2. Unmatched junction bases numbered 6, after V lost 0 bases and J lost 1 base. The CDR3 is 17 amino acids. Looked up from germline, CDR1 is LGHNA and CDR2 is YNFKEQ. CDR3 sequence: CASSQDELAASYNEQFF. DNA for the CDR3: TGTGCCAGCAGCCAAGACGAGCTAGCGGCATCCTACAATGAGCAGTTCTTC.

The V and J genes are TRBV25-1 and TRBJ1-2, with D possibly TRBD1 on 5 matching bases. This CDR3 has 15 residues. The germline CDR1 and CDR2 sequences are MGHDK and SYGVNS. Between the trimmed V and J ends, which lost 10 bases and 0 bases, there was a span of 18 bases. This CDR3 reads CATQGRAGTNYGYTF. The CDR3 bases are TGTGCCACGCAAGGAAGGGCAGGGACTAACTATGGCTACACCTTC.

The chain combines TRBV4-3 with TRBJ1-2; 9 bases map to TRBD1. CDR3 length: 15 amino acids. Germline CDR1 is LGHNA and CDR2 is YSLEER. V lost 1 base to trimming and J lost 4 bases; unmatched junction nucleotides: 4. CDR3 in amino acids: CASSQAQQGAYGYTF. The CDR3 coding sequence is TGCGCCAGCAGCCAAGCCCAACAGGGGGCCTATGGCTACACCTTC.

This clone appeared a few times. This chain uses TRBV4-1 with TRBJ1-4; TRBD1 might be the D (5 bases). Trimming took off 0 bases at V and 6 bases at J, with 11 bases between the two ends. CDR3 length: 15 residues. Germline V gene lookup returns CDR1 MGHRA and CDR2 YSYEKL. CDR3 protein: CASSQDPGLDEKLFF. The CDR3 nucleotides are TGCGCCAGCAGCCAAGATCCAGGGCTGGATGAAAAACTGTTTTTT.

The chain links TRBV2 to TRBJ1-4; possibly TRBD1 for D (5 bases). Trimming took off 4 bases at V and 8 bases at J, with 14 bases between the two ends. CDR1 SNHLY and CDR2 FYNNEI come from the germline V gene. The CDR3 sequence is 14 residues long. The DNA of the CDR3 is TGTGCCAGCAGTGGGGGCAGGGTGGACGAAAAACTGTTTTTT. Translating gives CASSGGRVDEKLFF.

The chain employs TRBV2 and TRBJ2-5; TRBD1 matches 11 bases. The V and J ends lost 2 bases and 5 bases, in that order; junction bases with no gene match: 7. CDR3 length equals 16 residues. Germline values: CDR1 SNHLY, CDR2 FYNNEI. The CDR3 DNA reads as TGTGCCAGCAGTGAAACGGACAGGGGGCATGGGGAGACCCAGTACTTC. Amino acids: CASSETDRGHGETQYF.

The chain employs TRBV7-2 and TRBJ1-6, with D possibly TRBD1 on 5 matching bases. This CDR3 has 18 amino acids. Trimming shortened V by 0 bases and J by 0 bases, and 12 bases separated the two germline ends. CDR1 is SGHTA and CDR2 is FQGNSA in the germline V gene. CDR3 sequence (DNA): TGTGCCAGCAGCTTAGCTGTCCAGGGTAGCTCCTATAATTCACCCCTCCACTTT. Translating gives CASSLAVQGSSYNSPLHF. The full variable domain, in which reference TRBV7-2 and TRBJ1-6 provide the parts outside the CDR3, is GAGVSQSPSNKVTEKGKDVELRCDPISGHTALYWYRQSLGQGLEFLIYFQGNSAPDKSGLPSDRFSAERTGGSVSTLTIQRTQQEDSAVYLCASSLAVQGSSYNSPLHFGNGTRLTVT.

The chain uses TRBV5-6 and TRBJ1-2; perhaps TRBD1 as D (6 bases). Trimming left V 3 bases short and J 4 bases short, with 10 bases between. The length of the CDR3 is 13 residues. The germline gives CDR1 SGHDT, CDR2 YYEEEE. The CDR3 loop is CASSYTGFYGYTF. The DNA of the CDR3 is TGTGCCAGCAGCTATACAGGGTTCTATGGCTACACCTTC. Looking up the rest from reference TRBV5-6 and TRBJ1-2 gives the full variable domain: DAGVTQSPTHLIKTRGQQVTLRCSPKSGHDTVSWYQQALGQGPQFIFQYYEEEERQRGNFPDRFSGHQFPNYSSELNVNALLLGDSALYLCASSYTGFYGYTFGSGTRLTVV.

The V and J genes are TRBV16 and TRBJ2-2; D remains unclear. Per germline, CDR1 KGHSY and CDR2 FQNENV. The CDR3 totals 13 residues. Trimming removed 3 bases at V and 3 bases at J, with 5 bases between. CDR3 region: CASSQGYTGELFF. DNA of the CDR3: TGTGCCAGCAGCCAGGGCTACACCGGGGAGCTGTTTTTT. The variable domain in full, with the rest retrieved from reference TRBV16 and TRBJ2-2, is GEEVAQTPKHLVRGEGQKAKLYCAPIKGHSYVFWYQQVLKNEFKFLISFQNENVFDETGMPKERFSAKCLPNSPCSLEIQATKLEDSAVYFCASSQGYTGELFFGEGSRLTVL.

This chain connects TRBV15 to TRBJ1-1, with D possibly TRBD1 on 6 matching bases. Germline V gene sequence: CDR1 LNHNV, CDR2 YYDKDF (reference sequence). Trimming left V 5 bases short and J 5 bases short, with 12 bases between. This CDR3 is built from 13 residues. CDR3 sequence: CATSGRGGTEAFF. DNA for the CDR3: TGTGCCACCAGCGGACGAGGGGGAACTGAAGCTTTCTTT.

J is TRBJ2-7 and V is TRBV6-5; a weak D match, TRBD1 (5 bases). Trimming pared 5 bases from V and 2 bases from J, leaving 13 bases between. This CDR3 is built from 14 residues. Germline loops: CDR1 MNHEY, CDR2 SVGAGI. The CDR3 DNA follows: TGTGCCAGCAGTGCCCAGGGTACCGCCTACGAGCAGTACTTC. Translation gives CASSAQGTAYEQYF.

The chain couples TRBV4-2 to TRBJ2-1; 12 bases agree with TRBD2. Germline assignment: CDR1 LGHNA and CDR2 YNFKEQ. CDR3 length equals 16 residues. Losses at the gene ends were 3 bases for V and 5 bases for J; bases not matched to a gene: 5. The CDR3 DNA reads TGTGCCAGCAGCCAGGCGGCTAGCGGGGGGGACAATGAGCAGTTCTTC. This translates into CASSQAASGGDNEQFF.

The CDR3 loop is CASGRGVADTQYF. The CDR3 nucleotides are TGTGCCAGCGGCCGGGGAGTTGCAGATACGCAGTATTTT. The chain carries TRBV9 and TRBJ2-3, with D perhaps TRBD2 (5 bases). Germline CDR1 SGDLS, CDR2 YYNGEE. CDR3 length: 13 residues. V shed 7 bases and J shed 4 bases, with 13 bases lying between them.

This clone has more than one count but fewer than ten. The chain is built from TRBV2 and TRBJ1-2; no definite D call. This CDR3 contains 13 residues. Trimming left V 1 base short and J 4 bases short, with 7 bases between. CDR1 is SNHLY, CDR2 FYNNEI, per germline. The CDR3 region is CASSEGGIYGYTF. As DNA, the CDR3 is TGTGCCAGCAGTGAAGGCGGAATCTATGGCTACACCTTC. Together with reference TRBV2 and TRBJ1-2, the CDR3 gives the full variable domain: EPEVTQTPSHQVTQMGQEVILRCVPISNHLYFYWYRQILGQKVEFLVSFYNNEISEKSEIFDDQFSVERPDGSNFTLKIRSTKLEDSAMYFCASSEGGIYGYTFGSGTRLTVV.

V usage is TRBV5-6 and J usage is TRBJ2-5; 7 bases line up with TRBD1. CDR1 is SGHDT, CDR2 YYEEEE, per germline. The length of the CDR3 is 14 residues. The V and J ends lost 0 bases and 5 bases, in that order; junction bases with no gene match: 4. This chain's CDR3 is CASSLAQGRETQYF. CDR3 nucleotides: TGTGCCAGCAGCTTGGCACAGGGGCGTGAGACCCAGTACTTC. Complete variable domain (other parts from reference TRBV5-6 and TRBJ2-5): DAGVTQSPTHLIKTRGQQVTLRCSPKSGHDTVSWYQQALGQGPQFIFQYYEEEERQRGNFPDRFSGHQFPNYSSELNVNALLLGDSALYLCASSLAQGRETQYFGPGTRLLVL.

The V and J genes are TRBV5-4 and TRBJ2-3; 13 bases map to TRBD2. V lost 4 bases, J lost 5 bases, and 10 bases stayed unmatched. From germline, CDR1 is SGHNT and CDR2 YYREEE (reference sequence). CDR3 length: 17 amino acids. The CDR3 region is CASSGGGTSGVIDTQYF. The CDR3 bases are TGTGCCAGCAGCGGCGGGGGGACTAGCGGGGTCATAGATACGCAGTATTTT.

V gene TRBV10-3 combines with J gene TRBJ2-5; 8 nucleotides match TRBD1. This CDR3 has 13 residues. V trimming: 6 bases; J trimming: 1 base; junction bases outside the gene matches: 1. Germline CDR1 is ENHRY and CDR2 is SYGVKD. CDR3 bases: TGTGCCATCAGGACAGGGGTCCAAGAGACCCAGTACTTC. Translation gives CAIRTGVQETQYF.

V gene TRBV7-3 combines with J gene TRBJ2-7; D not resolved. The CDR3 consists of 15 residues. Trimming took off 1 base at V and 4 bases at J, with 14 bases between the two ends. CDR1 SGHTA and CDR2 FQGTGA come from the germline V gene. Written as DNA, the CDR3 is TGTGCCAGCAGCTTAATAGAGAGTCCCCTGTACGAGCAGTACTTC. This gives the protein CASSLIESPLYEQYF.